In this sample, the clone carrying this TCR beta chain turned up a few times. Its antigen is unknown. The sample's time point: persistent/refractory GD, antithyroid drugs over 5 years with positive TRAb. Researchers made the TCR library from RNA that was extracted from PBMCs. It was by American Thyroid Association guidelines that Graves' disease was diagnosed. Blood from the periphery, about 9.7 milliliters in all, was drawn into EDTA tubes. Arm-PCR of CDR3 regions and iRepertoire HTBI primers were used to build TCR beta libraries. Each CDR3 protein gets one entry after TCRdb re-called the multiplex PCR reads with MiXCR. The table records more than 300,000 distinct CDR3 sequences, roughly 21% of them present only once. The ends were cut back, 4 bases at V and 6 bases at J, with 15 bases in the middle. The CDR3 length is 14 residues. Germline CDR1 reads LNHDA; CDR2 reads SQIVND (reference sequence). The record originates from a study of regulatory T cells in long-lasting Graves disease. Study-level points and caveats: The study found TRBV28, TRBJ1-2 and TRBJ2-5 favored in persistent disease.

This chain links TRBV19 with TRBJ1-1; D not resolved. The sample consisted of peripheral blood mononuclear cells (PBMCs), taken when the disease was refractory, from a patient treated with antithyroid drugs. This TCR came from a female donor with Graves disease. CDR3 in DNA: TGTGCCAGTAGTAACGCTCGCAGGACGGCTGAAGCTTTCTTT. Residues: CASSNARRTAEAFF.